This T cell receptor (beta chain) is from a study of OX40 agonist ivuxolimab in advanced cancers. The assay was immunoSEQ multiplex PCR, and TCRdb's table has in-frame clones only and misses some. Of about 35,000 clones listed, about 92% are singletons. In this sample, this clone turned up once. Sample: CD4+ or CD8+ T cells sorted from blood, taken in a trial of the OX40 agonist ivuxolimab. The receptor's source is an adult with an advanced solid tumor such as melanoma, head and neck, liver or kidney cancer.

This CDR3 reads CATSSLSWDEQFF. CDR3 coding DNA: TGTGCCACCAGCAGTCTGTCGTGGGATGAGCAGTTCTTC. The chain has TRBV15 and TRBJ2-1; D not certain. Germline V gene sequence: CDR1 LNHNV, CDR2 YYDKDF (reference sequence). V lost 3 bases, J lost 8 bases, and 11 bases lay in between. CDR3 length: 13 amino acids.